Listed below are T cell receptor beta chains from one sample, sequenced in a study of blood T cells in healthy people across ages. TCRdb re-called the 5' RACE reads through MiXCR, storing one row per CDR3 protein. The table lists about 930,000 distinct CDR3 sequences, almost 30% of them singletons. This same sample was also part of a study on T cells of mothers and their children.

Sequencing was done on a sample of blood. These receptors were taken from a woman in her forties in good health. Both conserved end residues are part of each CDR3. The D gene is left open where the match is weak. Clone size appears in some rows only: once, few, many, or a class for an expanded clone.

CDR3aa | CDR3nt | v_gene | d_gene | j_gene | abundance
CASSIQRGEQFF | TGTGCCAGCAGCATTCAGAGGGGGGAGCAGTTCTTC | TRBV11-2 | - | TRBJ2-1 | -
CASSSTGPRGYEQYF | TGTGCCAGCAGTTCTACCGGGCCAAGGGGCTACGAGCAGTACTTC | TRBV7-2 | - | TRBJ2-7 | once
CATSDLQSGGYNEQFF | TGTGCCACCAGTGATTTGCAAAGCGGGGGGTACAATGAGCAGTTCTTC | TRBV24-1 | TRBD2 | TRBJ2-1 | many
CASSIPGQVNEQFF | TGTGCCAGCAGCATACCAGGACAGGTCAATGAGCAGTTCTTC | TRBV5-4 | TRBD1 | TRBJ2-1 | few
CASSLGSRIDQPQHF | TGTGCCAGCAGCTTAGGTAGCAGGATCGATCAGCCCCAGCATTTT | TRBV7-2 | - | TRBJ1-5 | -
CASSYSDSSYNSPLHF | TGTGCCAGCAGTTACTCGGATAGCTCCTATAATTCACCCCTCCACTTT | TRBV6-5 | - | TRBJ1-6 | few
CVSSQGKGVYEQYF | TGTGTCAGCAGCCAAGGAAAGGGGGTCTACGAGCAGTACTTC | TRBV14 | - | TRBJ2-7 | -
CASSEARGRQETQYF | TGTGCCAGCAGTGAAGCACGGGGTCGGCAAGAGACCCAGTACTTC | TRBV6-1 | - | TRBJ2-5 | -
CASSFGPSDGYTF | TGTGCCAGCAGCTTCGGGCCCTCGGACGGCTACACCTTC | TRBV7-3 | - | TRBJ1-2 | few
CASRGRDYENEQFF | TGCGCCAGCAGAGGCCGGGACTACGAGAATGAGCAGTTCTTC | TRBV5-1 | TRBD2 | TRBJ2-1 | few
CASSAGQPAGNTIYF | TGTGCCAGCAGCGCGGGACAGCCCGCGGGAAACACCATATATTTT | TRBV7-8 | TRBD1 | TRBJ1-3 | few
CASSPGGGAYGEQFF | TGTGCCAGCAGTCCCGGGGGGGGGGCGTACGGTGAGCAGTTCTTC | TRBV28 | TRBD2 | TRBJ2-1 | -
CSAIDSSNTGELFF | TGCAGTGCAATCGACAGTTCGAACACCGGGGAGCTGTTTTTT | TRBV20-1 | - | TRBJ2-2 | -
CASRTSGTSYNEQFF | TGCGCCAGCCGAACTAGCGGGACCTCCTACAATGAGCAGTTCTTC | TRBV5-1 | TRBD2 | TRBJ2-1 | -
CASSQESQGRKTQYF | TGTGCCAGCAGCCAAGAAAGCCAGGGGAGAAAGACCCAGTACTTC | TRBV3-1 | - | TRBJ2-5 | once
CSATHNAGSGANVLTF | TGCAGTGCTACCCACAATGCCGGCTCTGGGGCCAACGTCCTGACTTTC | TRBV20-1 | - | TRBJ2-6 | many
CASHSGGNNEKLFF | TGCGCCAGCCACAGTGGCGGAAATAATGAAAAACTGTTTTTT | TRBV5-1 | - | TRBJ1-4 | -
CAIRGFNTEAFF | TGTGCCATCAGAGGGTTCAACACTGAAGCTTTCTTT | TRBV10-3 | - | TRBJ1-1 | -
CASSLVPAGGVDTDTQYF | TGTGCCAGCAGTTTAGTTCCAGCGGGGGGCGTGGACACAGATACGCAGTATTTT | TRBV12-3/TRBV12-4 | TRBD2 | TRBJ2-3 | -
CAARRAGGFYNEQFF | TGTGCCGCCAGAAGGGCAGGGGGCTTCTACAATGAGCAGTTCTTC | TRBV27 | TRBD1 | TRBJ2-1 | -
CASLPRPGGRQSPLHF | TGTGCCAGCTTACCAAGGCCAGGGGGGCGGCAATCACCCCTCCACTTT | TRBV18 | TRBD1 | TRBJ1-6 | -
CSAIRRDRGRGYGYTF | TGCAGTGCTATCCGACGGGACAGGGGGCGCGGCTATGGCTACACCTTC | TRBV20-1 | TRBD1 | TRBJ1-2 | many